The 27 T cell receptor beta chains below were found in one sample sequenced in a study of OX40 agonist ivuxolimab in advanced cancers. Profiled with immunoSEQ multiplex PCR; TCRdb holds only in-frame clones, not every one. The sample has around 80,000 clones, under 90% seen once. The material sequenced was CD4+ or CD8+ T cells sorted from blood, taken in a trial of the OX40 agonist ivuxolimab. The receptors shown here come from an adult with an advanced solid tumor such as melanoma, head and neck, liver or kidney cancer.

The chain carries TRBV28 and TRBJ2-7, with TRBD1 matching over 8 bases. Trimming took 4 bases from V and 5 from J; bases not matched to a gene: 7. The CDR3 loop spans 14 amino acids. Germline V gives CDR1 MDHEN, CDR2 SYDVKM. The CDR3 region is CASSSRGRIDEQYF. The CDR3 DNA follows: TGTGCCAGCAGTTCCAGGGGGCGAATCGACGAGCAGTACTTC.

The genes are TRBV4-2 and TRBJ1-2; a possible D gene is TRBD1 (6 bases). Trimming cost V 1 base and J 6 bases, with 15 bases left between them. Per the germline V gene, CDR1 is LGHNA and CDR2 is YNFKEQ. This CDR3 has 15 residues. CDR3 in DNA: TGTGCCAGCAGCCAAGTCGGAGGGTCAGGGGATGGCTACACCTTC. Translated, it gives CASSQVGGSGDGYTF.

The chain employs TRBV5-1 and TRBJ2-3; D uncertain. Germline V CDR1 and CDR2: SGHRS, YFSETQ. The CDR3 covers 12 residues. The V gene lost 0 bases and the J gene lost 5 bases, with 4 bases spanning the gap. The DNA of the CDR3 is TGCGCCAGCAGCTTGGGTAAAGATACGCAGTATTTT. This sequence encodes CASSLGKDTQYF.

The V and J genes are TRBV18 and TRBJ2-5; no firm D call. Trimming cost V 6 bases and J 5 bases, with 10 bases left between them. The CDR3 is 12 residues long. The germline gives CDR1 KGHSH, CDR2 LQKENI. The CDR3 region is CASSPTSETQYF. CDR3 nucleotide sequence: TGTGCCAGCTCTCCGACAAGCGAGACCCAGTACTTC.

The genes are TRBV4-2 and TRBJ1-2, with TRBD1 matching over 7 bases. Germline CDR1 is LGHNA and CDR2 is YNFKEQ. The CDR3 is 15 amino acids. Trimming at V came to 5 bases and at J to 2 bases, leaving 8 bases not matched to a gene. In DNA, the CDR3 is TGTGCCAGCAGCGAAGCGGACAGGATAAACTATGGCTACACCTTC. Protein product: CASSEADRINYGYTF.

The rearrangement uses TRBV19 and TRBJ1-1; TRBD1 aligns across 10 bases. Per the germline V gene, CDR1 is LNHDA and CDR2 is SQIVND (reference sequence). The CDR3 totals 17 residues. Trimming removed 6 bases from V and 3 bases from J; junction bases left unmatched: 13. In DNA, the CDR3 is TGTGCCAGTAGCCAAGATAGGGACAGGGGAAGGCACACTGAAGCTTTCTTT. Protein sequence: CASSQDRDRGRHTEAFF.

This chain links TRBV7-2 with TRBJ2-1; 12 nucleotides line up with TRBD2. V shed 5 bases, J shed 6 bases, and the junction held 5 bases outside the gene matches. CDR3 length equals 15 residues. CDR1 is SGHTA and CDR2 is FQGNSA in the germline V gene. The CDR3 nucleotides read TGTGCCAGCAGCGACTGGGGACTAGCGGGCAATGAGCAGTTCTTC. Translating it yields CASSDWGLAGNEQFF.

With regard to this clone: A junction end diverges from the germline sequence, so it may reflect a read error. The chain couples TRBV7-7 to TRBJ2-3, with TRBD2 matching over 12 bases. This CDR3 contains 16 residues. Germline V gene lookup returns CDR1 SSHAT and CDR2 FNYEAQ (reference sequence). For the CDR3, the DNA is TGTGCTAGCAGCTTAGCGGGCGGGACTAGCGGGGATACGCAGTATTTT. Its translation: CASSLAGGTSGDTQYF.

CDR3 sequence: CASSQDVGGVNTF. The CDR3 nucleotides are TGTGCCAGCAGCCAAGATGTAGGGGGCGTAAACACCTTC. The rearrangement uses TRBV4-2 and TRBJ1-2, with 7 positions matching TRBD1. Germline lookup yields CDR1 LGHNA and CDR2 YNFKEQ. CDR3 size: 13 residues. The trim removed 0 bases at V and 12 bases at J, leaving 7 bases unmatched.

The CDR3 DNA sequence: TGTGCCAGCAGCTTTGGACAGGGGGGGACTGAAGCTTTCTTT. Its protein product is CASSFGQGGTEAFF. The chain combines TRBV7-9 with TRBJ1-1, with TRBD1 matching over 10 bases. The CDR3 length is 14 residues. The germline CDR1 and CDR2 sequences are SEHNR and FQNEAQ (reference sequence). The ends lost 3 bases at V and 5 bases at J; junction bases unmatched: 3.

V usage is TRBV4-3 and J usage is TRBJ2-7; TRBD1 might be the D (5 bases). The germline V gene has CDR1 LGHNA and CDR2 YSLEER. CDR3 size: 16 residues. Deletions cut 0 bases from V and 1 base from J, with 13 bases between. The CDR3 DNA sequence: TGCGCCAGCAGCCAAGAGAGAAGGGGTGGGTCCTACGAGCAGTACTTC. It is translated as CASSQERRGGSYEQYF.

The chain recombines TRBV18 with TRBJ2-5, with D maybe TRBD1 (5 bases). V lost 2 bases and J lost 5, with 9 bases in between. The CDR3 runs to 13 residues. Germline-derived CDR1 and CDR2 are KGHSH and LQKENI. CDR3 loop: CASSPTGPETQYF. CDR3 nucleotides: TGTGCCAGCTCACCAACAGGCCCTGAGACCCAGTACTTC.

The chain combines TRBV6-5 with TRBJ1-2, with a tentative D call TRBD1 (5 bases). CDR1 is MNHEY and CDR2 is SVGAGI in the germline V gene. The CDR3 runs to 14 residues. V was cut by 6 bases and J by 8 bases, with 19 bases left in between. The CDR3 spells CASSQTVLTGGYTF. The CDR3 DNA reads as TGTGCCAGCAGCCAGACAGTGCTCACGGGGGGCTACACCTTC.

The chain links TRBV4-2 to TRBJ2-2; 9 bases align to TRBD1. From germline, CDR1 is LGHNA and CDR2 YNFKEQ. CDR3 size: 15 residues. J gave up 1 base and V 4 bases, and 1 base lay outside the gene matches. CDR3 in DNA: TGTGCCAGCAGCCCGACAGGGGGGAACACCGGGGAGCTGTTTTTT. This encodes CASSPTGGNTGELFF.

The chain combines TRBV7-9 with TRBJ2-5; D not certain. CDR1 is SEHNR, CDR2 FQNEAQ, per germline (reference sequence). Trimming took 0 bases from V and 5 from J, leaving 7 bases between them. CDR3 length equals 13 residues. The CDR3 here is CASSLAPPETQYF. The CDR3 DNA reads TGTGCCAGCAGCTTAGCCCCTCCGGAGACCCAGTACTTC.

The rearrangement links TRBV19 to TRBJ1-6; the D gene is possibly TRBD1 (5 bases). Germline CDR1 reads LNHDA; CDR2 reads SQIVND (reference sequence). Trimming pared 4 bases from V and 2 bases from J, leaving 12 bases between. This CDR3 is built from 16 residues. Here the CDR3 reads CASSRRGDTYNSPLHF. CDR3 nucleotide sequence: TGTGCCAGTAGTAGGAGGGGTGACACCTATAATTCACCCCTCCACTTT.

The rearrangement uses TRBV7-3 and TRBJ2-7; TRBD1 agrees at 8 bases. The V and J ends lost 5 bases and 5 bases, in that order; junction bases with no gene match: 8. This CDR3 is 14 amino acids long. Germline V gene data show CDR1 as SGHTA and CDR2 as FQGTGA. CDR3 amino acids: CASSPNYRGDEQYF. In nucleotides, the CDR3 is TGTGCCAGCAGCCCGAATTACAGGGGGGACGAGCAGTACTTC. The complete variable domain, with remaining parts taken from reference TRBV7-3 and TRBJ2-7, reads GAGVSQTPSNKVTEKGKYVELRCDPISGHTALYWYRQSLGQGPEFLIYFQGTGAADDSGLPNDRFFAVRPEGSVSTLKIQRTERGDSAVYLCASSPNYRGDEQYFGPGTRLTVT.

The chain is built from TRBV5-6 and TRBJ2-1; no reliable D call. Trimming removed 4 bases at V and 0 bases at J, with 8 bases between. The germline V gene encodes CDR1 SGHDT and CDR2 YYEEEE. The length of the CDR3 is 14 residues. CDR3 in DNA: TGTGCCAGCAGCGGCAGGAGCTCCTACAATGAGCAGTTCTTC. Its translation is CASSGRSSYNEQFF.

V gene TRBV6-6 combines with J gene TRBJ2-4; 7 bases align to TRBD1. CDR1 and CDR2 (germline): MNHNY, SVGAGI (reference sequence). The CDR3 covers 13 residues. V trimming: 5 bases; J trimming: 8 bases; junction bases outside the gene matches: 6. CDR3 residues: CASSAQGEHIQYF. Here the CDR3 DNA reads TGTGCCAGCAGTGCTCAGGGGGAGCACATTCAGTACTTC.

This chain connects TRBV27 to TRBJ2-6; D is uncertain. With 5 bases removed from V and 4 bases from J, the gap between germline ends came to 12 bases. Germline values: CDR1 MNHEY, CDR2 SMNVEV (reference sequence). CDR3 size: 15 residues. CDR3 sequence reads: CASSLVSTGANVLTF. CDR3 bases: TGTGCCAGCAGTCTCGTTTCAACGGGGGCCAACGTCCTGACTTTC.

The chain uses TRBV27 and TRBJ1-2, with 10 positions matching TRBD1. The CDR3 covers 16 residues. With 4 bases clipped from V and 4 bases from J, the junction kept 9 bases outside the gene matches. Germline V gene lookup returns CDR1 MNHEY and CDR2 SMNVEV (reference sequence). The CDR3 DNA sequence: TGTGCCAGCAGTTCGGGGACAGGGGCCGGGGGCTATGGCTACACCTTC. This sequence encodes CASSSGTGAGGYGYTF.

This clone was found a few times. V is TRBV6-5 and J is TRBJ1-5; possible D gene TRBD1, 6 bases. This CDR3 region has 13 residues. Germline values: CDR1 MNHEY, CDR2 SVGAGI. The V and J ends lost 2 bases and 6 bases respectively, with 8 bases between them. The CDR3 coding sequence is TGTGCCAGCAGTTACCAGGGGAGTCAGCCCCAGCATTTT. The encoded protein is CASSYQGSQPQHF.

The V gene is TRBV6-5, the J gene TRBJ2-5; D is uncertain. The CDR3 has 12 residues. Per germline, CDR1 MNHEY and CDR2 SVGAGI. Between the trimmed V and J ends, which lost 4 bases and 5 bases, there was a span of 8 bases. CDR3 nucleotide sequence: TGTGCCAGCAGTTCCCCCGTCGAGACCCAGTACTTC. Translated, it gives CASSSPVETQYF.

V usage is TRBV27 and J usage is TRBJ2-3, with D perhaps matching TRBD1 or TRBD2 (5 bases each). The CDR3 spans 16 residues. Between the trimmed V and J ends, which lost 5 bases and 1 base, there was a span of 16 bases. Germline values: CDR1 MNHEY, CDR2 SMNVEV (reference sequence). CDR3 loop: CASSLGTLLRTDTQYF. DNA for the CDR3: TGTGCCAGCAGTCTCGGGACCTTATTACGCACAGATACGCAGTATTTT.

The chain links TRBV28 to TRBJ2-7; 8 bases align to TRBD1. V lost 6 bases to trimming and J lost 0 bases; unmatched junction nucleotides: 13. The CDR3 length is 17 residues. The V gene's germline CDR1 is MDHEN and CDR2 SYDVKM. CDR3 loop: CASSLGTGTLLSYEQYF. The DNA for the CDR3 is TGTGCCAGCAGCCTAGGGACAGGAACACTTCTCTCCTACGAGCAGTACTTC.

The chain couples TRBV2 to TRBJ2-7; D perhaps matches TRBD1 (5 bases). The CDR3 is made up of 15 amino acids. Germline V lookup: CDR1 SNHLY, CDR2 FYNNEI. V lost 6 bases and J lost 0, with 15 bases in between. DNA for the CDR3: TGTGCCAGCAGCCTTTGGACATCGAGCTCCTACGAGCAGTACGTC. It translates to CASSLWTSSSYEQYV.

This chain connects TRBV19 to TRBJ2-7, with a tentative D call TRBD2 (5 bases). CDR1 LNHDA and CDR2 SQIVND come from the germline V gene (reference sequence). V was clipped by 4 bases and J by 3 bases, with 16 bases between them. The CDR3 length is 15 residues. The CDR3, as DNA: TGTGCCAGTAGTAAGGCCGGGCGGGCAGACTACGAGCAGTACTTC. This sequence encodes CASSKAGRADYEQYF. Combining the CDR3 with reference TRBV19 and TRBJ2-7 gives the whole variable domain DGGITQSPKYLFRKEGQNVTLSCEQNLNHDAMYWYRQDPGQGLRLIYYSQIVNDFQKGDIAEGYSVSREKKESFPLTVTSAQKNPTAFYLCASSKAGRADYEQYFGPGTRLTVT.